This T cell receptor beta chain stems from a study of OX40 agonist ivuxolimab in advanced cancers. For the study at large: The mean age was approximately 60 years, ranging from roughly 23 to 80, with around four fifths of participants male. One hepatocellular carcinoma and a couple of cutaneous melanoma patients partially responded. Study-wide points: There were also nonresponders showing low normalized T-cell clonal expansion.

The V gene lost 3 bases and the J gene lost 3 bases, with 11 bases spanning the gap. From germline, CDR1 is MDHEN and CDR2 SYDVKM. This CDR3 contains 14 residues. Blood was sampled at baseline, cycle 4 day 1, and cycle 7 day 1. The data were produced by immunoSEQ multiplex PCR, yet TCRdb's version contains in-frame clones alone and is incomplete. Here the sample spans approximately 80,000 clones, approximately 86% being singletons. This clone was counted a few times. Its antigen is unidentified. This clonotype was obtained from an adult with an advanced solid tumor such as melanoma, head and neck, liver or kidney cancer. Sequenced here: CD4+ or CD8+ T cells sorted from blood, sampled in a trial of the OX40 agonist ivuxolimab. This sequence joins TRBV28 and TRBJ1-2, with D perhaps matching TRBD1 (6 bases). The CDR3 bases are TGTGCCAGCAGTTTTTCAGGGGAGGACTATGGCTACACCTTC. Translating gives CASSFSGEDYGYTF.